This is a list of T cell receptor beta chains from one sample in a study of blood T cells in healthy people across ages. Using its own MiXCR run on the 5' RACE reads, TCRdb lists one record per CDR3 protein. The repertoire has over 1,500,000 distinct CDR3 sequences, 30% to 40% of them found once; the top ten carry 20% to 25%. Sequencing input: blood. These receptors all come from a human donor in good health. Both conserved end residues are part of each CDR3. D genes are given only for firm matches. Clone size is shown for a subset of rows, as once, few, many or a class of expanded clone.

J gene: TRBJ1-4; V gene: TRBV12-3/TRBV12-4; clone size: NA; D gene: TRBD1; CDR3 DNA: TGTGCCAGCAGTACCTCGGGACAGATTAATGAAAAACTGTTTTTT; CDR3 protein: CASSTSGQINEKLFF
J gene: TRBJ2-5; V gene: TRBV6-5; clone size: few; D gene: NA; CDR3 DNA: TGTGCCAGCAGTTACGGGGTCGGAGGCTTTGAGACCCAGTACTTC; CDR3 protein: CASSYGVGGFETQYF
J gene: TRBJ2-5; V gene: TRBV7-2; clone size: NA; D gene: TRBD1; CDR3 DNA: TGTGCCAGCAGCTTAGCCACAGGGGGCGTGGAGACCCAGTACTTC; CDR3 protein: CASSLATGGVETQYF
J gene: TRBJ1-2; V gene: TRBV6-6; clone size: NA; D gene: TRBD1; CDR3 DNA: TGTGCCAGCAGGGACAGGGGGTCGGGTGGCTACACCTTC; CDR3 protein: CASRDRGSGGYTF
J gene: TRBJ2-1; V gene: TRBV7-9; clone size: NA; D gene: TRBD1; CDR3 DNA: TGTGCCAGCAGCTCCGGACAGGGAGGTTGGGATGAGCAGTTCTTC; CDR3 protein: CASSSGQGGWDEQFF
J gene: TRBJ2-3; V gene: TRBV11-2; clone size: NA; D gene: TRBD1; CDR3 DNA: TGTGCCAGCAGCTCCGCTTGGGGACAGGGCACAGATACGCAGTATTTT; CDR3 protein: CASSSAWGQGTDTQYF
J gene: TRBJ2-7; V gene: TRBV6-4; clone size: NA; D gene: NA; CDR3 DNA: TGTGCCAGCAGTGGCTCATCCACCGGGCACAGTTCCTACGAGCAGTACTTC; CDR3 protein: CASSGSSTGHSSYEQYF
J gene: TRBJ1-1; V gene: TRBV15; clone size: NA; D gene: NA; CDR3 DNA: TGTGCCACCAGCAGAGATCGAGGGATGAACACTGAAGCTTTCTTT; CDR3 protein: CATSRDRGMNTEAFF
J gene: TRBJ2-7; V gene: TRBV28; clone size: few; D gene: TRBD1; CDR3 DNA: TGTGCCAGCGCCAGGACAGGCCTCTCCTACGAGCAGTACTTC; CDR3 protein: CASARTGLSYEQYF
J gene: TRBJ2-7; V gene: TRBV10-3; clone size: NA; D gene: NA; CDR3 DNA: TGTGCCATCAGTGACAAACCGACAGACTACGAGCAGTACTTC; CDR3 protein: CAISDKPTDYEQYF
J gene: TRBJ2-7; V gene: TRBV15; clone size: NA; D gene: NA; CDR3 DNA: TGTGCCACCAGCATTTCCTCCCTCAGCTCCTACGAGCAGTACTTC; CDR3 protein: CATSISSLSSYEQYF
J gene: TRBJ1-2; V gene: TRBV18; clone size: NA; D gene: TRBD1; CDR3 DNA: TGTGCCAGCTCACCATTCGGGACAGCTTTTCACAACAAGGGTGGCTACACCTTC; CDR3 protein: CASSPFGTAFHNKGGYTF
J gene: TRBJ1-1; V gene: TRBV12-5; clone size: NA; D gene: NA; CDR3 DNA: TGTGCTAGTGGTTCCCCGGCCATGGACACTGAAGCTTTCTTT; CDR3 protein: CASGSPAMDTEAFF
J gene: TRBJ2-4; V gene: TRBV4-1; clone size: few; D gene: TRBD2; CDR3 DNA: TGCGCCTGCAGCCAGTCCGGGACTAGCGGGGGAAAAGATCAGTACTTC; CDR3 protein: CACSQSGTSGGKDQYF
J gene: TRBJ1-4; V gene: TRBV6-1; clone size: NA; D gene: TRBD1; CDR3 DNA: TGTGCCAGCAGTGAATCATGGACAGGGGTCGAAAAACTGTTTTTT; CDR3 protein: CASSESWTGVEKLFF
J gene: TRBJ2-1; V gene: TRBV29-1; clone size: NA; D gene: NA; CDR3 DNA: TGCAGCGTTGCTCCTAGGAATGAGCAGTTCTTC; CDR3 protein: CSVAPRNEQFF
J gene: TRBJ2-7; V gene: TRBV5-1; clone size: NA; D gene: TRBD2; CDR3 DNA: TGCGCCAGCAGCCAGCGGCCGACTAGCACCCAAGGGTACTCCTACGAGCAGTACTTC; CDR3 protein: CASSQRPTSTQGYSYEQYF
J gene: TRBJ2-7; V gene: TRBV21-1; clone size: NA; D gene: NA; CDR3 DNA: TGTGCCAGCAGCAAAATACTCATGGACAGGGTATCTTTTACCTACGAGCAGTACTTC; CDR3 protein: CASSKILMDRVSFTYEQYF
J gene: TRBJ1-6; V gene: TRBV4-2; clone size: NA; D gene: NA; CDR3 DNA: TGTGCCAGCAGCCCAGACCATAATTCACCCCTCCACTTT; CDR3 protein: CASSPDHNSPLHF
J gene: TRBJ2-1; V gene: TRBV6-5; clone size: NA; D gene: NA; CDR3 DNA: TGTGCCAGCAGTTACTGGGGGACGGGCTCCTACAATGAGCAGTTCTTC; CDR3 protein: CASSYWGTGSYNEQFF
J gene: TRBJ2-2; V gene: TRBV20-1; clone size: NA; D gene: NA; CDR3 DNA: TGCAGTGCTCCCCGGACCGATGCGAACACCGGGGAGCTGTTTTTT; CDR3 protein: CSAPRTDANTGELFF
J gene: TRBJ1-2; V gene: TRBV5-5; clone size: few; D gene: TRBD1; CDR3 DNA: TGTGCCAGCAGCCCCCCTTATACAGGGGACCTTGGCTACACCTTC; CDR3 protein: CASSPPYTGDLGYTF
J gene: TRBJ2-1; V gene: TRBV2; clone size: NA; D gene: NA; CDR3 DNA: TGTGCCAGCAGTGATGGGGAGAGTTCCTACAATGAGCAGTTCTTC; CDR3 protein: CASSDGESSYNEQFF
J gene: TRBJ1-5; V gene: TRBV11-2; clone size: few; D gene: NA; CDR3 DNA: TGTGCCAGCAGCTCAGGGGAGGTCAATAGCAATCAGCCCCAGCATTTT; CDR3 protein: CASSSGEVNSNQPQHF
J gene: TRBJ2-7; V gene: TRBV20-1; clone size: NA; D gene: NA; CDR3 DNA: TGCAGTGCTAGAGATGTCGAGACGGTTAACTACGAGCAGTACTTC; CDR3 protein: CSARDVETVNYEQYF
J gene: TRBJ2-7; V gene: TRBV28; clone size: many; D gene: TRBD2; CDR3 DNA: TGTGCCAGCAGTGTGACTAGCGGGGGGTACGAGCAGTACTTC; CDR3 protein: CASSVTSGGYEQYF
J gene: TRBJ2-5; V gene: TRBV6-7; clone size: NA; D gene: NA; CDR3 DNA: TGTGCCAGCAGTTACGACGTTCTTGGGACACAAGAGACCCAGTACTTC; CDR3 protein: CASSYDVLGTQETQYF
J gene: TRBJ2-1; V gene: TRBV4-2; clone size: few; D gene: NA; CDR3 DNA: TGTGCCAGCAGCCAAGATGCACCGGGACCCCACAATGAGCAGTTCTTC; CDR3 protein: CASSQDAPGPHNEQFF
J gene: TRBJ1-4; V gene: TRBV20-1; clone size: NA; D gene: NA; CDR3 DNA: TGCAGTGCTGGGCCGGGAGGAAAACTGTTTTTT; CDR3 protein: CSAGPGGKLFF
J gene: TRBJ2-3; V gene: TRBV29-1; clone size: NA; D gene: NA; CDR3 DNA: TGCAGCGTCCCCGAGGGGGTAACGCAGTATTTT; CDR3 protein: CSVPEGVTQYF
J gene: TRBJ2-5; V gene: TRBV7-2; clone size: NA; D gene: NA; CDR3 DNA: TGTGCCAGCAGCTTTAGATTGTTTCAAGAGACCCAGTACTTT; CDR3 protein: CASSFRLFQETQYF
J gene: TRBJ2-3; V gene: TRBV27; clone size: NA; D gene: NA; CDR3 DNA: TGTGCCAGCAGTCCGGGCTCCTCACTCTACACAGATACGCAGTATTTT; CDR3 protein: CASSPGSSLYTDTQYF
J gene: TRBJ1-2; V gene: TRBV28; clone size: NA; D gene: NA; CDR3 DNA: TGTGCCAGCATGGGGTATGGCTACACCTTC; CDR3 protein: CASMGYGYTF
J gene: TRBJ1-1; V gene: TRBV12-3/TRBV12-4; clone size: once; D gene: NA; CDR3 DNA: TGTGCCAGCAGTTTGGGTCTTGTGGTCACTGAAGCTTTCTTT; CDR3 protein: CASSLGLVVTEAFF
J gene: TRBJ2-7; V gene: TRBV27; clone size: NA; D gene: TRBD2; CDR3 DNA: TGTGCCAGCAGTCACCTCAAACTAGCGGGGATCGACGAGCAGTACTTC; CDR3 protein: CASSHLKLAGIDEQYF